This T cell receptor (beta chain) was recovered during a study of blood T cell repertoires in COVID-19. In the study overall: Collection of acute and convalescent COVID-19 samples took place in the United States, Italy and Spain. From T cells, B-cell-depleted T cells, or PBMCs came the material, which was cDNA or gDNA.

This CDR3 has 15 residues. V dropped 2 bases and J dropped 4 bases, with 13 bases sitting between them. Looked up from germline, CDR1 is SGDLS and CDR2 is YYNGEE. In the original workflow: Amplified reference gene primers provided the basis for estimating nucleated cell counts. Produced via immunoSEQ multiplex PCR; TCRdb's table is partial and in-frame only. That table is the source of V, J and clone size, and D and trimming were worked out from the DNA. The sample has 210,000 or so clones; 85% are singletons. What was sequenced was peripheral blood. The chain is built from TRBV9 and TRBJ1-3; D remains ambiguous. The receptor comes from a middle-aged man with COVID-19, enrolled during active disease. The CDR3 sequence: CASSVQAQKGNTIYF. CDR3 DNA sequence: TGTGCCAGCAGCGTCCAAGCGCAGAAGGGAAACACCATATATTTT.